Shown below are 18 T cell receptor beta chains from a single sample sequenced in a study of T cells in women clearing cervical HPV infection (dated by TCRdb to the late 2010s). The receptor library was made with the immunoSEQ multiplex PCR assay. In TCRdb, the immuneACCESS table is reduced to in-frame sequences with V and J assigned. These tables do not hold every clone; where another copy was compared, an unresolved V gene accounts for under half, and the others remain unexplained. The sample table records around 19,000 clones. About 16% of the sample goes to the ten largest clones. The sequencing sample was made of blood buffy coat. The receptors shown here come from a woman aged 18-70 years with a cervical HPV16 infection that either progressed to CIN3+ or cleared (not recorded which).

A note on this clone: The CDR3 end is not reached by the read, which stops 3 residues before it; the germline J gene fills it in. The V gene is TRBV5-1, the J gene TRBJ1-5; maybe TRBD1 (6 bases). Trimming cost V 4 bases and J 6 bases, with 14 bases left between them. Germline-derived CDR1 and CDR2 are SGHRS and YFSETQ. This CDR3 has 14 residues. The sequenced part of the CDR3 DNA is TGCGCCAGCAGCCTCGGGACAAGAGGTCAGCCC. This codes for CASSLGTRGQP. The full CDR3 protein reads CASSLGTRGQPQHF.

With regard to this clone: The missing CDR3 end, 3 residues past where the read stops, is filled in from the germline J gene. The chain is built from TRBV5-1 and TRBJ2-3, with TRBD2 as a possible D gene (6 bases). CDR3 length equals 14 residues. From germline, CDR1 is SGHRS and CDR2 YFSETQ. Trimming cost V 4 bases and J 5 bases, with 14 bases left between them. The CDR3 here is CASSVGGVRDTQYF. Incomplete CDR3 DNA: TGCGCCAGCAGCGTCGGAGGGGTTCGAGATACG.

As to this clone: The read terminates 3 residues ahead of where the CDR3 ends, so the germline J gene completes it. V gene TRBV5-1 combines with J gene TRBJ2-2; TRBD1 matches 8 bases. Germline V CDR1 and CDR2: SGHRS, YFSETQ. This CDR3 is 18 amino acids long. J gave up 1 base and V 2 bases, and 10 bases lay outside the gene matches. Here the CDR3 reads CASSLRPSTGENTGELFF. CDR3 DNA (partial): TGCGCCAGCAGCTTACGACCGTCGACAGGGGAGAACACCGGGGAG.

As concerns this clone: The observed sequence ends 3 residues before the CDR3 terminus, with the missing tail filled in from the germline J gene. This chain joins TRBV7-9 and TRBJ2-4; D tentatively fits TRBD1 or TRBD2 (7 bases each). CDR1 SEHNR and CDR2 FQNEAQ come from the germline V gene (reference sequence). The CDR3 has 13 amino acids. CDR3 bases read: TGTGCCAGCGGGGAGGGGGCATTCTATGGT. This translates into CASGEGAFYG. The full CDR3 protein reads CASGEGAFYGQYF.

With regard to this clone: The CDR3 extends 3 residues past the end of the read, so its final part is completed from the germline J gene. The chain has TRBV5-5 and TRBJ2-5; the match to TRBD2 covers 11 bases. From germline, CDR1 is SGHKS and CDR2 YYEKEE (reference sequence). This CDR3 spans 15 amino acids. V lost 4 bases to trimming and J lost 4 bases; unmatched junction nucleotides: 6. The CDR3 reads CASSLLAGGSETQYF. The covered CDR3 bases are TGTGCCAGCAGCCTCCTAGCGGGGGGTTCAGAGACC.

As to this clone: The read comes to an end 3 residues before the CDR3 does, leaving the germline J gene to fill in the end. The chain links TRBV30 to TRBJ1-2, with a tentative D call TRBD1 (6 bases). The length of the CDR3 is 14 residues. The germline V gene encodes CDR1 GTSNPN and CDR2 SVGIG (reference sequence). The CDR3 loop is CAWRRQGSSYDYTF. The part of the CDR3 DNA that was read is TGTGCCTGGCGTCGGCAGGGGAGCTCCTACGAC.

As regards this clone: The read gets to within 3 residues of the CDR3 end, and the germline J gene fills in the rest. The chain carries TRBV29-1 and TRBJ1-2; 7 bases agree with TRBD1. With 6 bases clipped from V and 5 bases from J, the junction kept 9 bases outside the gene matches. Per germline, CDR1 SQVTM and CDR2 ANQGSEA. The CDR3 extends over 13 amino acids. CDR3 DNA (partial): TGCAGCGTGGGGGACAGAGGCGGATATGGC. Protein product: CSVGDRGGYG. Given in full, the CDR3 is CSVGDRGGYGYTF.

A word on this clone: The read halts 3 residues ahead of the CDR3 end, with the missing end drawn from the germline J gene. The chain has TRBV4-1 and TRBJ2-7; TRBD2 matches at 8 bases. The J segment lost 5 bases and the V segment lost 0 bases, leaving 6 bases of the junction unmatched. The CDR3 loop spans 15 amino acids. Germline CDR1 reads MGHRA; CDR2 reads YSYEKL. CDR3 in amino acids: CASSQDGGVKNEQYF. CDR3 DNA, as far as it was read: TGCGCCAGCAGCCAAGACGGGGGGGTTAAGAACGAG.

With respect to this clone: The CDR3 end falls 3 residues outside the read, so it is completed with the germline J gene. This chain links TRBV7-8 with TRBJ2-1, with TRBD1 matching over 8 bases. Trimming removed 3 bases from V and 7 bases from J; junction bases left unmatched: 8. Per the germline V gene, CDR1 is SGHVS and CDR2 is FQNEAQ. This CDR3 region has 15 residues. CDR3 amino acids: CASSLRTGITNEQFF. The DNA read from the CDR3 is TGTGCCAGCAGCTTGAGGACAGGGATAACGAATGAG.

A note on this clone: The read is 3 residues too short to cover the CDR3 end, so that end is filled in from the germline J gene. The genes are TRBV5-1 and TRBJ2-3; TRBD1 matches 12 bases. The CDR3 has 17 residues. CDR1 and CDR2 from the germline V gene are SGHRS and YFSETQ. CDR3 sequence reads: CASSPSPRDRGQETQYF. Partial CDR3 DNA: TGCGCCAGCAGCCCAAGCCCCCGGGACAGGGGGCAAGAGACG.

On this clone: The read terminates 3 residues before the CDR3 end, so the remaining end is supplied by the germline J gene. The genes are TRBV30 and TRBJ1-1; D remains ambiguous. This CDR3 contains 12 residues. The V end lost 2 bases, the J end lost 1 base, and 5 bases lay between the germline ends. Per the germline V gene, CDR1 is GTSNPN and CDR2 is SVGIG (reference sequence). CDR3 region: CAWSWQNTEAFF. The CDR3 bases that were read are TGTGCCTGGAGTTGGCAGAACACTGAA.

Note on this clone: The missing CDR3 end, 3 residues past where the read stops, is filled in from the germline J gene. The chain combines TRBV20-1 with TRBJ2-7; D is possibly TRBD1 (5 bases). CDR3 size: 14 residues. Trimming removed 5 bases at V and 3 bases at J, with 17 bases between. From germline, CDR1 is DFQATT and CDR2 SNEGSKA (reference sequence). The sequenced part of the CDR3 DNA is TGCAGTGCTCCTAATCCAGGGCTGGACTACGAG. This translates into CSAPNPGLDYE. The complete CDR3 protein is CSAPNPGLDYEQYF.

Notes on this clone: The read gets to within 3 residues of the CDR3 end, and the germline J gene fills in the rest. V gene TRBV5-5 combines with J gene TRBJ1-5, with D possibly TRBD1 on 5 matching bases. V was clipped by 0 bases and J by 4 bases, with 8 bases between them. The V gene's germline CDR1 is SGHKS and CDR2 YYEKEE (reference sequence). The CDR3 extends over 14 amino acids. The sequenced part of the CDR3 DNA is TGTGCCAGCAGCTTGGGGGGGGGAAATCAGCCC. As protein: CASSLGGGNQP. The whole CDR3 sequence is CASSLGGGNQPQHF.

To note about this clone: With the read ending 3 residues before the CDR3 end, the germline J gene is used to fill in that end. The rearrangement joins TRBV5-1 to TRBJ1-1; D possibly corresponds to TRBD1 (6 bases). CDR1 is SGHRS, CDR2 YFSETQ, per germline. Trimming pared 4 bases from V and 1 base from J, leaving 14 bases between. This CDR3 has 15 residues. CDR3 loop: CASSISGTPNTEAFF. CDR3 DNA (partial): TGCGCCAGCAGCATATCCGGGACACCGAACACTGAA.

For this clone: The read gets to within 3 residues of the CDR3 end, and the germline J gene fills in the rest. This chain links TRBV20-1 with TRBJ2-1; 9 bases agree with TRBD1. Unmatched junction bases numbered 16, after V lost 6 bases and J lost 4 bases. Germline V gives CDR1 DFQATT, CDR2 SNEGSKA (reference sequence). This CDR3 comprises 17 residues. This CDR3 is CSASRKDRDRDYNEQFF. The CDR3 bases that were read are TGCAGTGCCAGTCGAAAAGACCGGGACAGGGATTACAATGAG.

To note about this clone: The sequence runs out 3 residues before the end of the CDR3; the remainder is reconstructed from the germline J gene. The chain uses TRBV7-9 and TRBJ1-2; TRBD1 might be the D (6 bases). The CDR3 consists of 14 residues. CDR1 SEHNR and CDR2 FQNEAQ come from the germline V gene (reference sequence). The CDR3 region is CASSLDRSYNDYTF. CDR3 DNA, as far as it was read: TGTGCCAGCAGCCTCGACAGGTCCTACAATGAC.

Concerning this clone: The read falls 3 residues short of the CDR3 end, and the missing part is taken from the germline J gene. The chain employs TRBV6-2 or TRBV6-3 and TRBJ2-5; 11 bases fit TRBD2. The CDR3 is made up of 17 amino acids. Germline CDR1 is MNHEY and CDR2 is SVGEGT. V lost 4 bases and J lost 2; bases outside the gene matches: 9. CDR3 DNA, as far as it was read: TGTGCCAGCAGTTCCCCCTCTAGCGGGGGGACTCAAGAGACC. It encodes CASSSPSSGGTQET. The complete CDR3 reads CASSSPSSGGTQETQYF.

As regards this clone: The read gets to within 3 residues of the CDR3 end, and the germline J gene fills in the rest. The chain uses TRBV7-9 and TRBJ2-3, with 7 bases that match TRBD1. CDR3 length equals 14 residues. Germline V gives CDR1 SEHNR, CDR2 FQNEAQ (reference sequence). The sequenced CDR3 bases are TGTGCCAGCAGCACAGGGGATAAAAATCAGCCG. Its translation: CASSTGDKNQP. In full, the CDR3 is CASSTGDKNQPQYF.